The 17 T cell receptor beta chains in this list originate from one sample, sequenced in a study of shared clonotypes between healthy human individuals (dated by TCRdb to the early 2020s). The library was prepared using the immunoSEQ multiplex PCR assay. The source is immuneACCESS, and TCRdb retained only in-frame sequences with V and J called. Part of the clones is not carried over; for the studies checked, unresolved V genes explain less than half of this, and the remainder is unexplained. A total of 1.4 million to 1.5 million clones appear in this sample, around 97% of them only once. In total, the top ten clones hold approximately 1.1% of the sample. What was sequenced was naive CD4+ T cells sorted from blood. What the cell subset or site label conveys for this sample: CD45RA+ positively selected. The receptor source for this set is a young man in good health.

For this clone: The same CDR3 can be traced to other DNA sequences in this sample. This chain uses TRBV5-1 with TRBJ2-1; 11 positions match TRBD2. Germline CDR1 and CDR2: SGHRS and YFSETQ. The CDR3 loop spans 15 amino acids. With 4 bases clipped from V and 9 bases from J, the junction kept 9 bases outside the gene matches. CDR3 region: CASSPLAGGPGEQFF. Here the CDR3 DNA reads TGCGCCAGCAGCCCATTAGCGGGAGGGCCTGGTGAGCAGTTCTTC. The entire variable domain, with the rest obtained from reference TRBV5-1 and TRBJ2-1, is as follows: KAGVTQTPRYLIKTRGQQVTLSCSPISGHRSVSWYQQTPGQGLQFLFEYFSETQRNKGNFPGRFSGRQFSNSRSEMNVSTLELGDSALYLCASSPLAGGPGEQFFGPGTRLTVL.

This clone was seen a single time. The J gene is TRBJ2-1, the V gene TRBV19; no definite D call. The CDR3 is 13 residues long. Germline loops: CDR1 LNHDA, CDR2 SQIVND (reference sequence). The V end was cut by 8 bases, the J end by 8 bases, with 16 bases between. The CDR3 protein is CASQTQPLDEQFF. CDR3 DNA sequence: TGTGCCAGTCAGACCCAACCTCTGGATGAGCAGTTCTTC.

The chain joins TRBV7-8 to TRBJ1-5; 7 bases match TRBD1. Germline CDR1 SGHVS, CDR2 FQNEAQ. Trimming cost V 6 bases and J 2 bases; bases outside gene matches: 4. This CDR3 contains 14 residues. The CDR3 nucleotides read TGTGCCAGCAGTCGACAGGGCGGCAATCAGCCCCAGCATTTT. Its translation: CASSRQGGNQPQHF. The full variable domain, completed using reference TRBV7-8 and TRBJ1-5, is GAGVSQSPRYKVAKRGQDVALRCDPISGHVSLFWYQQALGQGPEFLTYFQNEAQLDKSGLPSDRFFAERPEGSVSTLKIQRTQQEDSAVYLCASSRQGGNQPQHFGDGTRLSIL.

J is TRBJ2-7 and V is TRBV5-1, with D possibly TRBD2 on 5 matching bases. CDR1 is SGHRS and CDR2 is YFSETQ in the germline V gene. The CDR3 covers 16 residues. The ends were cut back, 3 bases at V and 4 bases at J, with 20 bases in the middle. The CDR3 loop is CASSYLEASTTYEQYF. The CDR3 region has the DNA TGCGCCAGCAGCTACCTAGAGGCTAGCACTACGTACGAGCAGTACTTC. Drawing the rest from reference TRBV5-1 and TRBJ2-7, the complete variable domain is KAGVTQTPRYLIKTRGQQVTLSCSPISGHRSVSWYQQTPGQGLQFLFEYFSETQRNKGNFPGRFSGRQFSNSRSEMNVSTLELGDSALYLCASSYLEASTTYEQYFGPGTRLTVT.

The chain carries TRBV9 and TRBJ2-1, with D uncertain. This CDR3 contains 11 residues. The V end lost 0 bases, the J end lost 8 bases, and 3 bases lay between the germline ends. From germline, CDR1 is SGDLS and CDR2 YYNGEE. The chain's CDR3 is CASSVDYEQFF. The DNA for the CDR3 is TGTGCCAGCAGCGTAGACTATGAGCAGTTCTTC.

The chain has TRBV5-1 and TRBJ1-1; D is ambiguous. The V gene lost 2 bases and the J gene lost 2 bases, with 13 bases spanning the gap. The germline V gene has CDR1 SGHRS and CDR2 YFSETQ. The length of the CDR3 is 15 residues. CDR3 DNA: TGCGCCAGCAGCTTCCCCGGGCCTGGTAACACTGAAGCTTTCTTT. It codes for CASSFPGPGNTEAFF.

The chain joins TRBV7-9 to TRBJ2-7, with D tentatively TRBD1 (6 bases). Trimming removed 5 bases at V and 4 bases at J, with 18 bases between. Germline V CDR1 and CDR2: SEHNR, FQNEAQ (reference sequence). The CDR3 length is 15 residues. This CDR3 is CASSPGPGRGYEQYF. The CDR3 nucleotides read TGTGCCAGCAGCCCCGGTCCGGGCAGGGGTTACGAGCAGTACTTC.

The chain is built from TRBV19 and TRBJ2-6, with 8 positions matching TRBD1. After removal of 5 bases from V and 15 bases from J, the junction contained 3 bases not matched to a gene. The CDR3 has 11 residues. Germline CDR1 LNHDA, CDR2 SQIVND (reference sequence). The CDR3 DNA is TGTGCCAGTAGTGACAGGGGTCCCCTGACTTTC. This gives the protein CASSDRGPLTF.

Turning to this clone: A much larger clone differs from this one at a single base, so this may be a read error. Within the sample, other DNA sequences also encode this same CDR3. The chain couples TRBV18 to TRBJ2-3, with D uncertain. Trimming pared 0 bases from V and 2 bases from J, leaving 3 bases between. The CDR3 totals 13 residues. Germline V lookup: CDR1 KGHSH, CDR2 LQKENI. Here the CDR3 reads CASSPPTTDTQYF. CDR3 sequence (DNA): TGTGCCAGCTCACCACCTACCACAGATACGCAGTATTTT.

This clone was seen only once. The chain has TRBV25-1 and TRBJ2-3; D gene unclear. The CDR3 spans 12 residues. V lost 5 bases and J lost 2, with 5 bases in between. The germline V gene has CDR1 MGHDK and CDR2 SYGVNS. Here the CDR3 DNA reads TGTGCCAGCAGTCCGCCCACAGATACGCAGTATTTT. Its protein product is CASSPPTDTQYF.

This chain uses TRBV5-1 with TRBJ2-5; TRBD2 aligns across 8 bases. This CDR3 is 16 amino acids long. V gave up 4 bases and J gave up 4 bases; unmatched junction bases: 12. The germline CDR1 and CDR2 sequences are SGHRS and YFSETQ. CDR3: CASSGSPVAGTETQYF. The CDR3 DNA is TGCGCCAGCAGCGGGAGTCCGGTAGCGGGAACAGAGACCCAGTACTTC. Using reference TRBV5-1 and TRBJ2-5 for the parts outside the CDR3, the full variable domain is KAGVTQTPRYLIKTRGQQVTLSCSPISGHRSVSWYQQTPGQGLQFLFEYFSETQRNKGNFPGRFSGRQFSNSRSEMNVSTLELGDSALYLCASSGSPVAGTETQYFGPGTRLLVL.

This clone was observed a single time. The rearrangement joins TRBV2 to TRBJ1-5; TRBD1 might be the D (6 bases). Per the germline V gene, CDR1 is SNHLY and CDR2 is FYNNEI. The CDR3 consists of 14 residues. Trimming took 4 bases from V and 0 from J, leaving 7 bases between them. For the CDR3, the DNA is TGTGCCAGCAGTGGGGGGCTTAGCAATCAGCCCCAGCATTTT. The encoded protein is CASSGGLSNQPQHF.

This rearrangement joins TRBV5-5 to TRBJ1-2; 8 bases match TRBD1. V shed 4 bases, J shed 5 bases, and the junction held 13 bases outside the gene matches. CDR1 is SGHKS, CDR2 YYEKEE, per germline (reference sequence). The CDR3 is 16 amino acids. The CDR3 DNA follows: TGTGCCAGCAGCCCATTCCACCGGGACAGGACTTATGGCTACACCTTC. This translates into CASSPFHRDRTYGYTF.

This rearrangement joins TRBV5-1 to TRBJ1-2; D is perhaps TRBD1 (6 bases). V shed 2 bases and J shed 14 bases, with 28 bases lying between them. The CDR3 sequence is 16 residues long. The germline gives CDR1 SGHRS, CDR2 YFSETQ. The CDR3 sequence: CASSFDRDNNIMATTF. The CDR3, as DNA: TGCGCCAGCAGCTTCGATCGGGACAACAACATTATGGCTACGACCTTC.

The chain has TRBV6-4 and TRBJ2-3; weak D call: TRBD2 (6 bases). CDR1 and CDR2 from the germline V gene are MRHNA and SNTAGT. This CDR3 has 16 amino acids. Trimming cost V 4 bases and J 2 bases, with 16 bases left between them. CDR3 coding DNA: TGTGCCAGCAGTGTATTAGCGGCAGGAAACACAGATACGCAGTATTTT. Translating gives CASSVLAAGNTDTQYF.

DNA of the CDR3: TGTGCCAGCAGCTTATTGGCGTCAAAGACCCAGTACTTC. This gives the protein CASSLLASKTQYF. This chain connects TRBV7-8 to TRBJ2-5, with unresolved D. The CDR3 is made up of 13 amino acids. Trimming pared 2 bases from V and 6 bases from J, leaving 10 bases between. Germline values: CDR1 SGHVS, CDR2 FQNEAQ.

This chain links TRBV19 with TRBJ2-2; 7 positions match TRBD2. Trimming removed 5 bases from V and 5 bases from J; junction bases left unmatched: 8. Germline V gives CDR1 LNHDA, CDR2 SQIVND (reference sequence). The length of the CDR3 is 15 residues. The CDR3 loop reads CASSSWDYGTGELFF. CDR3 DNA sequence: TGTGCCAGTAGTTCTTGGGACTACGGGACCGGGGAGCTGTTTTTT.